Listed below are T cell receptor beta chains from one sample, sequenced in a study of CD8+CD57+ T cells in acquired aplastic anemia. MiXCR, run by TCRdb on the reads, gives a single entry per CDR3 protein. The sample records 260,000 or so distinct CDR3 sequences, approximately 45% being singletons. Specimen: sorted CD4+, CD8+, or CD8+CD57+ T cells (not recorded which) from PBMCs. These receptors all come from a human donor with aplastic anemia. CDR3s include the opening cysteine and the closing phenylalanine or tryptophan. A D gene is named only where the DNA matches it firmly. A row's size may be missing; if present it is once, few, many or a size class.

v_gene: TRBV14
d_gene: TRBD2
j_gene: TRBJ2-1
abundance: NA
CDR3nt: TGTGCCAGCAGCCAAGATCTGTTTAGCGGGCTAGATGAGCAGTTCTTC
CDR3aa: CASSQDLFSGLDEQFF

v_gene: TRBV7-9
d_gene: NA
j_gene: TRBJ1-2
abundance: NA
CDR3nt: TGTGCCAGCAGCCCGGGACACTCTGGCTATGGCTACACCTTC
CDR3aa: CASSPGHSGYGYTF

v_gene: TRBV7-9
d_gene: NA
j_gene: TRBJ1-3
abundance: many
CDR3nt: TGTGCCAGCAGCCCAGCCCGGGACGGAAGCTCTGGAAACACCATATATTTT
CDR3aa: CASSPARDGSSGNTIYF

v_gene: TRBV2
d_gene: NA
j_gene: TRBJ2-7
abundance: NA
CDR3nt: TGTGCCAGCAGTGTGGCCGGGGCGGGCGAGCAGTACTTC
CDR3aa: CASSVAGAGEQYF

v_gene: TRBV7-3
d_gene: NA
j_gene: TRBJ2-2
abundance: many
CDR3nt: TGTGCCAGCAGCTTAAGCGGCAGCGCGAACACCGGGGAGCTGTTTTTT
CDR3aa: CASSLSGSANTGELFF

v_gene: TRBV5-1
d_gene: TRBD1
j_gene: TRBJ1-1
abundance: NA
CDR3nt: TGCGCCAGCAGCTTATTACAGGGGGGTTCCACTGAAGCTTTCTTT
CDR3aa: CASSLLQGGSTEAFF

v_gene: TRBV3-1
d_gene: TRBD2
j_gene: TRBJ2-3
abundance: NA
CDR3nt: TGTGCCAGCAGCCAAATAGCGGGAGAGGTAGATACGCAGTATTTT
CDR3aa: CASSQIAGEVDTQYF

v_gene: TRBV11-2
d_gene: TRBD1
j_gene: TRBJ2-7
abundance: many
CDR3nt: TGTGCCAGCAACCTTGGGACAGGGATCTACGAGCAGTACTTC
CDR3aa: CASNLGTGIYEQYF

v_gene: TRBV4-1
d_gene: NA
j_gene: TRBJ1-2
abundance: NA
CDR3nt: TGCGCCAGCAGCCGAGGCAGGGCTAGTGGCTACACCTTC
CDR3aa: CASSRGRASGYTF

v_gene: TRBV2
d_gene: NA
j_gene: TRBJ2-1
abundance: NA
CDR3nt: TGTGCCATACAAACGGGAGTTTACAATGAGCAGTTCTTC
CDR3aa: CAIQTGVYNEQFF

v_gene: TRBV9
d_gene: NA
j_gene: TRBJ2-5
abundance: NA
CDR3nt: TGTGCCAGCAGCTTACAGGGGAGGACCGGGGAGACCCAGTACTTC
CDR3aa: CASSLQGRTGETQYF

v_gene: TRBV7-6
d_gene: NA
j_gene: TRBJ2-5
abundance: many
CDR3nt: TGTGCCAGCAGCTTAGCTCATCGTACCGGAGAGACCCAGTACTTC
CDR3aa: CASSLAHRTGETQYF

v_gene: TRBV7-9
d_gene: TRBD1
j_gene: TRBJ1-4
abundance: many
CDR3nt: TGTGCCAGCAGCCGAAGCGGGACAGGGGATGAAAAACTGTTTTTT
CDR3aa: CASSRSGTGDEKLFF

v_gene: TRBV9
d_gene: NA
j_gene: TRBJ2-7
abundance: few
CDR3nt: TGTGCCAGCAGCGCAACGGACAGTAGGAACGAGCAGTACTTC
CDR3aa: CASSATDSRNEQYF

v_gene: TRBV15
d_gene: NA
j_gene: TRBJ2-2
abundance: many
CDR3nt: TGTGCCACCAGCAGTGCCCACGGGGGAACCGGGGAGCTGTTTTTT
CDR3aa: CATSSAHGGTGELFF

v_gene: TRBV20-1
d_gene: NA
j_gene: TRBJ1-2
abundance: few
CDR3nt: TGCAGTGCTAGAGATGTGAGGGGAGAGGTTGGCTACACCTTC
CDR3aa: CSARDVRGEVGYTF

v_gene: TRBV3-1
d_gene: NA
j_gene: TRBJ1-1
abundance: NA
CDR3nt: TGTGCCAGCAGCCAGGCCACTGGGTTCGCTGAAGCTTTCTTT
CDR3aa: CASSQATGFAEAFF

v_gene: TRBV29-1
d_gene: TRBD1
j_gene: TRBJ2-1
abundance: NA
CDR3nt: TGCAGCGGGGGACAGGGGGAAGGGGAGCAGTTCTTC
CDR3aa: CSGGQGEGEQFF

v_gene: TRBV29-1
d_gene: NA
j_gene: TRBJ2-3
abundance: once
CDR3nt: TGCAGCGTTCCCTCAGATACGCAGTATTTT
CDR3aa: CSVPSDTQYF

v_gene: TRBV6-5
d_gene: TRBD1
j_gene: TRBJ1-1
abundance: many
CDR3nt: TGTGCCAGCAGTATATCCGGGACAGTTGAAGCTTTCTTT
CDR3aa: CASSISGTVEAFF

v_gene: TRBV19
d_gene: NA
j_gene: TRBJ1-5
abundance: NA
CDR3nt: TGTGCCAGTAGTATAGGGGACGGCTCTTGGGGCAATCAGCCCCAGCATTTT
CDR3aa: CASSIGDGSWGNQPQHF

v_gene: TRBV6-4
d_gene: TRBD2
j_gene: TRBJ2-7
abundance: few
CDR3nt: TGTGCCAGCAGTCCCGGGGGGGGAAGCTCCTACGAGCAGTACTTC
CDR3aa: CASSPGGGSSYEQYF

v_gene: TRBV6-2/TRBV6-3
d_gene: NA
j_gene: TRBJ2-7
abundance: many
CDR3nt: TGTGCCAGCAGTTACTCGACGGCAGGTCGGTACGAGCAGTACTTC
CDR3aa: CASSYSTAGRYEQYF

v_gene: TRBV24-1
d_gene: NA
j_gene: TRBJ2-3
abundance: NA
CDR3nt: TGTGCCACCAGTGTGGGTTCAGCAGATACGCAGTATTTT
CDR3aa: CATSVGSADTQYF

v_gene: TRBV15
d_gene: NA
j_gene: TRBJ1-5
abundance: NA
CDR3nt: TGTGCCACCAGCAGAGATCCAGGGGGCAATCAGCCCCAGCATTTT
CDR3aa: CATSRDPGGNQPQHF

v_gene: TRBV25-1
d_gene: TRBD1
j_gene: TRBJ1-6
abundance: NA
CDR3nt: TGTGCCAGCAGTGGTCGGGCAGGGGGCGCCGGGTCACCCCTCCACTTT
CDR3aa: CASSGRAGGAGSPLHF

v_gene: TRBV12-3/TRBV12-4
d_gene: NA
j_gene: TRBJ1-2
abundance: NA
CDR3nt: TGTGCCAGCAGTTTAAACAGGGTGATAAGGGGCTATGGCTACACCTTC
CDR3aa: CASSLNRVIRGYGYTF

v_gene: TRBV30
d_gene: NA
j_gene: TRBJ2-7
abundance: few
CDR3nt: TGTGCCTGGGGGAGTTACGAGCAGTACTTC
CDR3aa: CAWGSYEQYF

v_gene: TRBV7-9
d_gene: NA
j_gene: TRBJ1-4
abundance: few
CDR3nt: TGTGCAACTAATGAAAAACTGTTTTTT
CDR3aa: CATNEKLFF

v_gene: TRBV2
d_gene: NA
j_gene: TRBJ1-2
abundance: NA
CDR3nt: TGTGCCAGCAGTGAATGGGGAACCTCTGGAAACACCTTC
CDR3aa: CASSEWGTSGNTF

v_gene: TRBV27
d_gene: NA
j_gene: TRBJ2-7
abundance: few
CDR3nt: TGTGCCAGCAGTTTATCCTCCTTGGGCGAGCAGTACTTC
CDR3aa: CASSLSSLGEQYF